Listed below are T cell receptor beta chains from one sample, sequenced in a study of T-cell memory formation after mild COVID-19. MiXCR, run by TCRdb on the 5' RACE reads, gives a single entry per CDR3 protein. This table has roughly 150,000 distinct CDR3 sequences, approximately 13% appearing once. The sample was PBMCs or a T cell subset sorted from them (not recorded which). Receptor source: a man aged 18 to 29 who had mild COVID-19 (a few samples of this study predate the infection). Cell type and time point are not known. CDR3s include the opening cysteine and the closing phenylalanine or tryptophan. The D gene is left open where the match is weak. Clone size is stated in some rows and not others, as once, few, many or a class when expanded.

v_call	clone_size	d_call	j_call	cdr3_aa	cdr3_nt
TRBV7-2	NA	TRBD2	TRBJ2-2	CASSSKGLAGVTGELFF	TGTGCCAGCAGCTCAAAAGGTCTAGCGGGGGTTACCGGGGAGCTGTTTTTT
TRBV20-1	few	NA	TRBJ2-1	CSARDSRRGSYNEQFF	TGCAGTGCTAGAGATTCGAGGAGGGGCTCCTACAATGAGCAGTTCTTC
TRBV5-4	NA	NA	TRBJ1-6	CASRAMKGSYNSPLHF	TGTGCCAGCAGGGCCATGAAGGGCTCCTATAATTCACCCCTCCACTTT
TRBV6-2/TRBV6-3	NA	TRBD2	TRBJ2-1	CASRRAGSYNEQFF	TGTGCCAGCAGAAGAGCGGGGAGCTACAATGAGCAGTTCTTC
TRBV7-2	NA	NA	TRBJ2-6	CASSLNPGSRIRGLTF	TGTGCCAGCAGCCTCAACCCCGGGAGTAGAATACGTGGGTTGACTTTC
TRBV24-1	few	NA	TRBJ2-3	CATSDSRAWDTQYF	TGTGCCACCAGTGATTCACGGGCATGGGATACGCAGTATTTT
TRBV20-1	few	NA	TRBJ1-1	CSARSPGPGEAFF	TGCAGTGCTCGAAGTCCAGGGCCCGGTGAAGCTTTCTTT
TRBV30	few	NA	TRBJ2-3	CAWRPGDTQYF	TGTGCCTGGAGACCGGGGGATACGCAGTATTTT
TRBV5-4	few	TRBD2	TRBJ2-3	CASTAAGDTDTQYF	TGTGCCTCGACCGCGGCGGGGGACACAGATACGCAGTATTTT
TRBV5-1	many	NA	TRBJ2-7	CASSGTYEQYF	TGCGCCAGCAGCGGCACCTACGAGCAGTACTTC
TRBV18	NA	TRBD1	TRBJ1-1	CASSPGTGRPGAFF	TGTGCCAGCTCACCGGGGACAGGGAGACCTGGAGCTTTCTTT
TRBV30	NA	NA	TRBJ2-3	CAWSVGAQYTDTQYF	TGTGCCTGGAGTGTAGGAGCGCAGTACACAGATACGCAGTATTTT
TRBV18	NA	TRBD1	TRBJ1-5	CASSPTGDRQPQHF	TGTGCCAGCTCCCCGACAGGGGACCGACAGCCCCAGCATTTT